These T cell receptor beta chains were read from a single sample in a study of Ad26.COV2.S vaccination and SARS-CoV-2 variants. Profiling relied on immunoSEQ multiplex PCR, and the TCRdb table lists in-frame clones only, not all of them. Of about 420,000 clones in the sample, roughly 90% were seen once. Source: peripheral blood, taken in a trial of Ad26.COV2.S vaccine versus placebo. The receptors were sampled from a person aged 18 to 65 who received the Ad26.COV2.S COVID-19 vaccine or a placebo. CDR3s include the opening cysteine and the closing phenylalanine or tryptophan.

J: TRBJ2-3
V: TRBV4-1
CDR3: CASSQAFSGVSTDTQYF

J: TRBJ2-2
V: TRBV19
CDR3: CASTPQGKANTGELFF

J: TRBJ2-7
V: TRBV3-1/TRBV3-2
CDR3: CASSQPRDRVYEQYF

J: TRBJ2-7
V: TRBV9
CDR3: CASSVGAGASYEQYF

J: TRBJ2-4
V: TRBV6-2/TRBV6-3
CDR3: CASSYPTHAKNIQYF

J: TRBJ2-3
V: TRBV19
CDR3: CASSSVGGSTDTQYF

J: TRBJ2-1
V: TRBV7-2
CDR3: CASSLVRSPGAEQFF

J: TRBJ1-5
V: TRBV4-1
CDR3: CASSQDQGVQPQHF

J: TRBJ2-7
V: TRBV7-9
CDR3: CASSLVTGSWYEQYF

J: TRBJ1-1
V: TRBV20-1
CDR3: CSASPVLLGTEAFF

J: TRBJ2-7
V: TRBV28
CDR3: CASSRGTVGREQYF

J: TRBJ2-5
V: TRBV6-6
CDR3: CASSYSSNRGETQYF

J: TRBJ1-2
V: TRBV30
CDR3: CAWSVTGGADGYTF

J: TRBJ2-1
V: TRBV27
CDR3: CASSLFYRYEQFF

J: TRBJ1-6
V: TRBV15
CDR3: CATSEPGQGVNSPLHF

J: TRBJ1-4
V: TRBV5-1
CDR3: CASSSDRFSTNEKLFF

J: TRBJ1-4
V: TRBV7-8
CDR3: CASSTAGGRGEKLFF

J: TRBJ2-7
V: TRBV2
CDR3: CASSERDRIVGVEQYF

J: TRBJ2-3
V: TRBV7-9
CDR3: CASSLGLAGTDTQYF

J: TRBJ1-6
V: TRBV25-1
CDR3: CASSEAAGQLTPLHF

J: TRBJ2-5
V: TRBV7-9
CDR3: CASSLETGGFQETQYF

J: TRBJ2-4
V: TRBV6-6
CDR3: CASSSYSGGAKNIQYF

J: TRBJ2-7
V: TRBV3-1/TRBV3-2
CDR3: CASSQRGVAGEQYF

J: TRBJ2-1
V: TRBV11-2
CDR3: CASSQGQIYNEQFF

J: TRBJ2-1
V: TRBV5-1
CDR3: CASSSSGGANEQFF

J: TRBJ1-1
V: TRBV27
CDR3: CASRVTDPTIANTEAFF

J: TRBJ1-3
V: TRBV9
CDR3: CASSPVGGAISGNTIYF

J: TRBJ2-3
V: TRBV6-4
CDR3: CASKTSGVSDTQYF

J: TRBJ2-5
V: TRBV7-2
CDR3: CASSFQGGGQETQYF

J: TRBJ2-3
V: TRBV11-1
CDR3: CASSFLADTQYF

J: TRBJ2-7
V: TRBV27
CDR3: CASSLSPGIYEQYF

J: TRBJ2-5
V: TRBV5-1
CDR3: CASSLQGNQETQYF

J: TRBJ1-6
V: TRBV6-5
CDR3: CASNSPVGDNSPLHF

J: TRBJ2-2
V: TRBV30
CDR3: CAWSRGGSDAPNTGELFF

J: TRBJ2-7
V: TRBV27
CDR3: CASSKGGLSYEQYF

J: TRBJ1-6
V: TRBV27
CDR3: CASSTRGYNSPLHF

J: TRBJ2-5
V: TRBV5-6
CDR3: CASSLAAGWKTQYF

J: TRBJ1-2
V: TRBV11-1
CDR3: CASSFENNYGYTF

J: TRBJ1-3
V: TRBV18
CDR3: CASTGTASSGNTIYF

J: TRBJ2-3
V: TRBV7-2
CDR3: CASSLATGGADTQYF

J: TRBJ1-2
V: TRBV7-2
CDR3: CASSLNENRGYTF

J: TRBJ2-7
V: TRBV4-3
CDR3: CASSPRAGGAYEQYF

J: TRBJ1-5
V: TRBV19
CDR3: CASSIDGQGNQPQHF

J: TRBJ2-2
V: TRBV10-3
CDR3: CAISPGARTGELFF

J: TRBJ1-5
V: TRBV5-5
CDR3: CASSSGTGYQPQHF

J: TRBJ2-5
V: TRBV7-9
CDR3: CASSPGQGDQETQYF

J: TRBJ1-6
V: TRBV5-5
CDR3: CASSFAQGGSPLHF

J: TRBJ2-1
V: TRBV7-2
CDR3: CASSLSVGSSYNEQFF

J: TRBJ1-4
V: TRBV7-8
CDR3: CASSLTNRVDEKLFF

J: TRBJ2-7
V: TRBV4-2
CDR3: CASSQDPGTGAYEQYF

J: TRBJ1-5
V: TRBV27
CDR3: CASSLSTGSGQPQHF

J: TRBJ2-3
V: TRBV28
CDR3: CASSYSGAGLDTQYF

J: TRBJ1-5
V: TRBV7-2
CDR3: CASSLGGGGDQPQHF

J: TRBJ2-7
V: TRBV7-6
CDR3: CASSYSARGQKDEQYF

J: TRBJ1-1
V: TRBV11-1
CDR3: CASSPGGGYTEAFF

J: TRBJ2-4
V: TRBV28
CDR3: CASKGGEDIQYF

J: TRBJ2-3
V: TRBV28
CDR3: CASASRDSRHTQYF